This T cell receptor beta chain was observed in a study of blood T cell repertoires in COVID-19. Turning to the study itself: Samples taken during acute and convalescent COVID-19 were collected in the United States, Italy and Spain. T cells, B-cell-depleted T cells, or PBMCs provided the cDNA or gDNA that served as material.

J gave up 7 bases and V 0 bases, and 4 bases lay outside the gene matches. Germline CDR1 and CDR2: SGHRS and YFSETQ. The CDR3 runs 15 residues. Methods used by the authors: By means of reference gene primer amplification, nucleated cell counts were estimated. Profiling relied on immunoSEQ multiplex PCR, and the TCRdb table lists in-frame clones only, not all of them. Clonal size and the V and J genes are those of that table, whereas D and trimming came from the DNA. The top ten clones hold around 1.8% of a sample with 200,000 to 300,000 clones, 70% to 90% of them seen once. The receptor was isolated from a man under 40 with active or convalescent COVID-19. Sequenced: peripheral blood. The chain combines TRBV5-1 with TRBJ1-6; 7 nucleotides line up with TRBD1. CDR3 nucleotides: TGCGCCAGCAGCTTGGTACAGGGGCGGAATTCACCCCTCCACTTT. It encodes CASSLVQGRNSPLHF.